This entry is about one TCR beta chain. Study processing details: Cell counts per sample came from amplifying reference gene primers. The table came from immunoSEQ multiplex PCR; TCRdb's copy has only in-frame clones and leaves some out. V, J and clone size reflect that table, while D and trimming were determined from the DNA. Here the sample spans about 170,000 clones, 85% to 90% being singletons. In germline, CDR1 is MDHEN, CDR2 SYDVKM. The CDR3 loop spans 12 amino acids. The V end was cut by 5 bases, the J end by 8 bases, with 12 bases between. This record comes from a study of blood T cell repertoires in COVID-19. Study details: Donors in the United States, Italy and Spain gave samples during acute or convalescent COVID-19.

The TCR was taken from a woman aged 80 or over in a cohort sampled during active or convalescent COVID-19. V gene TRBV28 combines with J gene TRBJ1-1, with D perhaps TRBD1 (6 bases). The specimen sequenced was peripheral blood. This CDR3 reads CASSTYRDEAFF. In nucleotides, the CDR3 is TGTGCCAGCAGTACCTACAGGGACGAAGCTTTCTTT.